This T cell receptor (beta chain) was sequenced during a study of blood T cell repertoires in COVID-19. Study overall: Both acute and convalescent COVID-19 samples were obtained from the United States, Italy and Spain.

This clone came up a few times. TCRdb's copy holds only in-frame clones and misses some; the assay was immunoSEQ multiplex PCR. The sample lists 200,000 to 250,000 clones, over 70% occurring once. With V trimmed by 5 bases and J by 11 bases, 4 bases remained unmatched. Germline CDR1 and CDR2: SGHTS and YDEGEE. The CDR3 consists of 12 residues. The specimen was peripheral blood. The TCR originated in a woman aged 65 to 85 with acute or convalescent COVID-19. The gene calls are TRBV5-8 and TRBJ1-6, with 7 bases fitting TRBD1. The CDR3 loop is CASSRDSPPLHF. Written as DNA, the CDR3 is TGTGCCAGCAGTCGGGACAGTCCACCCCTCCACTTT.